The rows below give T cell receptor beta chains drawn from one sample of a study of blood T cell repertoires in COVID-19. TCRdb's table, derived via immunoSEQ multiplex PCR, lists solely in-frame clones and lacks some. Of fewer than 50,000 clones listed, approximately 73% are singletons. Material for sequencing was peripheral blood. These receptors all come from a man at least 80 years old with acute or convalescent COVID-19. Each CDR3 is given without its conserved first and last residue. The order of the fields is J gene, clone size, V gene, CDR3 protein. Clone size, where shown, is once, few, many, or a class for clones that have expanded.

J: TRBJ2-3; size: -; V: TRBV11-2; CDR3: ASSLREGGADTQY
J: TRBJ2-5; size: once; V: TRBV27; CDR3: ASSPYIEETQY
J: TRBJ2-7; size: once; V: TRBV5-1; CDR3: ASSRDYEQY
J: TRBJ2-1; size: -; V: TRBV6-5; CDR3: ASSFRTGAINEQF
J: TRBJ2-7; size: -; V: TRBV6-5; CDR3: ASSRDTGATYEQY
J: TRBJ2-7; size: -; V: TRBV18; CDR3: ASSPQGNEQY
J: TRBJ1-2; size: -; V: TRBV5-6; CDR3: ASSLERRTYGYT
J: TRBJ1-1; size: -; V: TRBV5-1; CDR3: ASSTGQGGSTEAF
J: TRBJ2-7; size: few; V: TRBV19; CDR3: ASSNNPGQGAWEQY
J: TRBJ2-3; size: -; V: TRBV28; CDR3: ATGQAPGTQY
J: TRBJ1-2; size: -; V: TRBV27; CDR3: ASSLTGKGYT
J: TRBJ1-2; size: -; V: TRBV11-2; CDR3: ASSLDISGTNYGYT
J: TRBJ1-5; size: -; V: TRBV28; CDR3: ASSGDRGSNQPQH
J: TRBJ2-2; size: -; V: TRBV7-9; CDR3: ASSLDSAGELF
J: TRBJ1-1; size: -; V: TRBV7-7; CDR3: ASSFSRNTEAF
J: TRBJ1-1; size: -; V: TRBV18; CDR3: ASCLDRGDTEAF
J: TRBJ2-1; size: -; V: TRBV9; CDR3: ASSPREEYNEQF
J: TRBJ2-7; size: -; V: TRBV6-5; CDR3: ASSTGDRGSYEQY
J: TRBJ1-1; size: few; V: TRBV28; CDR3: ASSLSGFVVNTEAF
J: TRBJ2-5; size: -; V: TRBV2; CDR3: ASSGRGWQETQY
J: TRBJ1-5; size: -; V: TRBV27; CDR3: ASSLSGSQPQH
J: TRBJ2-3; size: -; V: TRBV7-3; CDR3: ASSSAGDADTQY
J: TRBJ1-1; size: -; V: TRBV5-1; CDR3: ASSFTRNTEAF
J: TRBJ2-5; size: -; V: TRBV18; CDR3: ASSLIPGQGAGETQY
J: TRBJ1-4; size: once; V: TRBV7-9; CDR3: ASSFEQGGEKLF
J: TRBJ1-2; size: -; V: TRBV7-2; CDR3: ASSLGHAGWIYGYT
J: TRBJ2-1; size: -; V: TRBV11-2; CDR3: ASSLGQGVVTEQF
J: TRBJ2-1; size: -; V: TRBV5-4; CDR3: ASSLALLAGGVTGGNEQF
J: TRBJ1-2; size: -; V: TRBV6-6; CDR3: ASTDRYGGYT
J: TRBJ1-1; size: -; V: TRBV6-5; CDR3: ASSRTNTEAF
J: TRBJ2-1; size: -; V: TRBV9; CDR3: ASSVSGRSSYNEQF
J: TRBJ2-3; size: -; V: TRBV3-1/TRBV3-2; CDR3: ASSQGPKAGGDTQY
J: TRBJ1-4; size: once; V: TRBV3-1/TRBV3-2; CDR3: ASSRTGRLITEKLF
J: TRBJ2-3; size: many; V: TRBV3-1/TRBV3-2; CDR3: ASSLTSGSGADTQY
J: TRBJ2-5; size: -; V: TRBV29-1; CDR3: SVLRTGSETQY
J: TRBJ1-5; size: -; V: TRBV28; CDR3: ASWTERDQPQH
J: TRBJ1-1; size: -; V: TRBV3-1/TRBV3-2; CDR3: ASSQGTVTNTEAF
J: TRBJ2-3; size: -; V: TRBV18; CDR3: ASSPIESTDTQY
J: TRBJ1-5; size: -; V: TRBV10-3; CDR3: AISEDGRPQGAQH
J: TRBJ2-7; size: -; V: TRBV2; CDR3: ASSEGSGATYEQY
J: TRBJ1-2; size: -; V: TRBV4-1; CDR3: ASSQERFLGQGVTVFGYT